This T cell receptor (beta chain) was identified in a study of cytomegalovirus exposure and HLA in healthy donors. Study information: Most genotyped donors, about 81% of about 400, had Caucasian-associated genetic ancestry.

As for this clone: What it recognizes is unknown.

The study, taken as a whole, reports: In presence/absence analyses, roughly uniform sequencing depth across donors was assumed. Later analysis indicated greater clonal expansion among HLA-associated TCR beta chains than among equally common other chains.

The PCR made use of 60 Vbeta and 13 Jbeta primers. The data were produced by immunoSEQ multiplex PCR, yet TCRdb's version contains in-frame clones alone and is incomplete. The sample totals some 75,000 clones; its top ten clones hold approximately 5.4%. The CDR3 extends over 14 amino acids. The ends were cut back, 5 bases at V and 11 bases at J, with 20 bases in the middle. The germline CDR1 and CDR2 sequences are SGHAT and FQNNGV. This chain joins TRBV11-2 and TRBJ2-3; a possible D gene is TRBD2 (5 bases). Sequenced input: PBMCs. The origin of this receptor is a middle-aged man in good health and CMV-seronegative. Here the CDR3 reads CASSQASRAVGQYF. The CDR3 nucleotides read TGTGCCAGCAGCCAAGCCTCGAGGGCCGTTGGGCAGTATTTT.